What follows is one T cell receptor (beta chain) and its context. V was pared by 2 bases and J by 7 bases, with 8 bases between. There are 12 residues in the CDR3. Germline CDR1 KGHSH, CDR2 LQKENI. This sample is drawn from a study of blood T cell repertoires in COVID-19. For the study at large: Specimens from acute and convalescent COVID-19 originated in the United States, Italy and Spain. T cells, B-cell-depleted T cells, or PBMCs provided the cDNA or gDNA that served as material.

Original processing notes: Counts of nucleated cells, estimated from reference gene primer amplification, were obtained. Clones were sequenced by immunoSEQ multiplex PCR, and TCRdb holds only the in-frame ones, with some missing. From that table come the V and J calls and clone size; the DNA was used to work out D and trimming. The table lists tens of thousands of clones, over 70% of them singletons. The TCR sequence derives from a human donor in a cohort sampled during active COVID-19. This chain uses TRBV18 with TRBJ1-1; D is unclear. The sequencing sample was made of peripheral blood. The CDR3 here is CASSPRLGEAFF. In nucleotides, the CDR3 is TGTGCCAGCTCACCAAGACTGGGTGAAGCTTTCTTT.